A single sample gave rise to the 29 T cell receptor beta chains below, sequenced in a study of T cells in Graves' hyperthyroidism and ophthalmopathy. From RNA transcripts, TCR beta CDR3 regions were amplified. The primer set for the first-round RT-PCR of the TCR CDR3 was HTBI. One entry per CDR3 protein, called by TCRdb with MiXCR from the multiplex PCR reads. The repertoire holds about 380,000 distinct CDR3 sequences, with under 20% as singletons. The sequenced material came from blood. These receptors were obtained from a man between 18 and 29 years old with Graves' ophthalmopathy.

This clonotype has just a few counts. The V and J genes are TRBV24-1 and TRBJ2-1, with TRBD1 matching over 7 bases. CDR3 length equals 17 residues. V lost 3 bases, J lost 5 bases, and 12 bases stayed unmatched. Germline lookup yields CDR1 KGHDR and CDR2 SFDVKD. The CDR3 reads CATSDPLPTDRDNEQFF. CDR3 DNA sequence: TGTGCCACCAGTGATCCTCTTCCGACCGACAGGGACAATGAGCAGTTCTTC.

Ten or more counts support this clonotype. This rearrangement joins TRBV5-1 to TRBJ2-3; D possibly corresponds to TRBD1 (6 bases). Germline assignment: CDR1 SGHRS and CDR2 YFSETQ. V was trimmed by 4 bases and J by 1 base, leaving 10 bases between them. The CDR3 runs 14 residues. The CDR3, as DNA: TGCGCCAGCAGCCGGGACATCGGCACAGATACGCAGTATTTT. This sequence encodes CASSRDIGTDTQYF.

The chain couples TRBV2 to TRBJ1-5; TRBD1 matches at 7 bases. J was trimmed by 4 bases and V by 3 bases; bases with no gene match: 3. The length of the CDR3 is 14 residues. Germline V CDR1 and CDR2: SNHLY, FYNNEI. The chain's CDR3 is CASSDDRANQPQHF. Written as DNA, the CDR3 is TGTGCCAGCAGTGACGACAGGGCAAATCAGCCCCAGCATTTT.

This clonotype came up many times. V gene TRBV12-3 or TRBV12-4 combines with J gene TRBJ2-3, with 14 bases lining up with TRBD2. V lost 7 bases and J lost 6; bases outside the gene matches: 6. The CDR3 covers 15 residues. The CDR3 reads CASTATSGGADTQYF. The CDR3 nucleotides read TGTGCCAGCACCGCGACTAGCGGGGGGGCCGATACGCAGTATTTT.

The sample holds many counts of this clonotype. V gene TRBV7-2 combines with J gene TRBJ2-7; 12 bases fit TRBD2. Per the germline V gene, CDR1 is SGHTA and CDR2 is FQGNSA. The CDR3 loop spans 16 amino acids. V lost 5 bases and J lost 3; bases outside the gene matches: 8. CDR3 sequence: CASSQRLAGGDYEQYF. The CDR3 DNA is TGTGCCAGCAGCCAGAGGCTAGCGGGGGGGGACTACGAGCAGTACTTC.

The CDR3 bases are TGTGCCAGCAGCTGGGGGACTAGCCAAGAGACCCAGTACTTC. As protein: CASSWGTSQETQYF. The rearrangement links TRBV13 to TRBJ2-5, with 8 bases aligning to TRBD2. Germline V gives CDR1 PRHDT, CDR2 FYEKMQ (reference sequence). CDR3 length: 14 amino acids. V lost 4 bases, J lost 1 base, and 2 bases stayed unmatched.

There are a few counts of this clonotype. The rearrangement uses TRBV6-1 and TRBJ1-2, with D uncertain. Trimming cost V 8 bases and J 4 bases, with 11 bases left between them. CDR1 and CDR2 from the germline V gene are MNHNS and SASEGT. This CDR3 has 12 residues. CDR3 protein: CASGNGIYGYTF. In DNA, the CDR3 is TGTGCCAGCGGCAACGGAATCTATGGCTACACCTTC.

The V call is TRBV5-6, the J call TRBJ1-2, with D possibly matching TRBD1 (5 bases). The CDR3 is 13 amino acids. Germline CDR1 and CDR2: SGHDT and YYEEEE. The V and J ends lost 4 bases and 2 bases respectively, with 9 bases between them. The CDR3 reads CASSARGNYGYTF. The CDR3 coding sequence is TGTGCCAGCAGCGCAAGGGGAAACTATGGCTACACCTTC.

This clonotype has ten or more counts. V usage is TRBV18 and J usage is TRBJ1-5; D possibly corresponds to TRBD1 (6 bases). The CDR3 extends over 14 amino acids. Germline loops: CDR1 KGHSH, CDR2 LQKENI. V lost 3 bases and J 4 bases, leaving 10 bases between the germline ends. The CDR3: CASSPGTNNQPQHF. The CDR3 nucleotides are TGTGCCAGCTCACCTGGGACAAATAATCAGCCCCAGCATTTT.

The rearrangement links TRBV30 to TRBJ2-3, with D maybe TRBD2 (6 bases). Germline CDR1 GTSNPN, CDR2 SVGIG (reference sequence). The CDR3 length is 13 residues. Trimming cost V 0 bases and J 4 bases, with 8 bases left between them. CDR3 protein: CAWSVTGADTQYF. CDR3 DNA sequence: TGTGCCTGGAGTGTGACGGGGGCAGATACGCAGTATTTT.

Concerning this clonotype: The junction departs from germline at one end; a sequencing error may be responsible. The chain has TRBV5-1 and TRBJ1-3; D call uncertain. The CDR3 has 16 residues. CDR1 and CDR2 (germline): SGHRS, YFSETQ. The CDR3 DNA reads TGCGCCAGCAGCGTTAACCCTACAGATTCTGGAAACACCATATGTTTT. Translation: CASSVNPTDSGNTICF.

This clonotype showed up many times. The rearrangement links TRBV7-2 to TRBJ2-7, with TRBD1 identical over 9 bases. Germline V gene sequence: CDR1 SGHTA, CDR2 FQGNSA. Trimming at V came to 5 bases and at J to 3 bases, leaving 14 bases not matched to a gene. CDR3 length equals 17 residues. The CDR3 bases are TGTGCCAGCAGCCCAAGGGTGGGAACAGGGGGCAACTACGAGCAGTACTTC. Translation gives CASSPRVGTGGNYEQYF.

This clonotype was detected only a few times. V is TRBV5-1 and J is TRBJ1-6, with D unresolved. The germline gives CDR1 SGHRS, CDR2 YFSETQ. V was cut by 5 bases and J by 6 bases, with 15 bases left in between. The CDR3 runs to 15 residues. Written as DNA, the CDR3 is TGCGCCAGCAGTCTGGGAACGACTACTAATTCACCCCTCCACTTT. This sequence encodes CASSLGTTTNSPLHF.

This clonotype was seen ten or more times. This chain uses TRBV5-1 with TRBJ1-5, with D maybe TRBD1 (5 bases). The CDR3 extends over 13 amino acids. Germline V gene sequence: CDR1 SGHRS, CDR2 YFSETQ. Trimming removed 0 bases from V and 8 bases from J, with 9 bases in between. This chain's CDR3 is CASSLGAGKPQHF. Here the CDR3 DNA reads TGCGCCAGCAGCTTGGGGGCAGGGAAGCCCCAGCATTTT.

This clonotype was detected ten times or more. The chain's CDR3 is CASSPGRAMNTEAFF. The DNA for the CDR3 is TGTGCCAGCTCACCGGGCAGGGCCATGAACACTGAAGCTTTCTTT. The chain combines TRBV18 with TRBJ1-1, with D perhaps TRBD1 (5 bases). V was cut by 3 bases and J by 0 bases, with 11 bases left in between. The germline V gene has CDR1 KGHSH and CDR2 LQKENI. The CDR3 is made up of 15 amino acids.

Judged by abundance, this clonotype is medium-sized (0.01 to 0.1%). CDR3 DNA sequence: TGTGCCAGCCAAGCGGGGGGCCGGAACTATGGCTACACCTTC. This sequence encodes CASQAGGRNYGYTF. This chain uses TRBV2 with TRBJ1-2; D is perhaps TRBD1 (6 bases). Germline V gene sequence: CDR1 SNHLY, CDR2 FYNNEI. This CDR3 comprises 14 residues. V lost 8 bases, J lost 2 bases, and 15 bases lay in between.

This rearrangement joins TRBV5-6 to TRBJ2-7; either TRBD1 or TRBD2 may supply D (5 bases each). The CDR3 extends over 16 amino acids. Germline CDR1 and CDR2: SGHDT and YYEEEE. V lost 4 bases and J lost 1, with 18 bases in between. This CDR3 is CASSPEVQGDSYEQYF. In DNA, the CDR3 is TGTGCCAGCAGCCCGGAGGTCCAGGGTGATTCCTACGAGCAGTACTTC.

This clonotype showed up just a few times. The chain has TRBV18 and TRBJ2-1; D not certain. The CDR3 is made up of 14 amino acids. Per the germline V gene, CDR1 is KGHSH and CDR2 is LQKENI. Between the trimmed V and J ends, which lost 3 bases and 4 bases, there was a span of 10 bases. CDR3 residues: CASSPMDEYNEQFF. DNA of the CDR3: TGTGCCAGCTCACCCATGGACGAATACAATGAGCAGTTCTTC.

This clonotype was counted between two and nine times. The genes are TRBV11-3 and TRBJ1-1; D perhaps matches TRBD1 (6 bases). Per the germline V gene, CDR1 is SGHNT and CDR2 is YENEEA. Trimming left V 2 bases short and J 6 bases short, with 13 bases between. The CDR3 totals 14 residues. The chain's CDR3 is CASSLRGDSAEAFF. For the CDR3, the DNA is TGTGCCAGCAGCTTAAGGGGGGATTCGGCTGAAGCTTTCTTT.

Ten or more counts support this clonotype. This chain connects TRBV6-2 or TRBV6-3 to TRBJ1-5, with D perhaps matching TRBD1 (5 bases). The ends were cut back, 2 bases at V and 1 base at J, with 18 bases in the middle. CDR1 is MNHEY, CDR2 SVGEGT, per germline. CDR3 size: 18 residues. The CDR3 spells CASSYKFAGEISNQPQHF. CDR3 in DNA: TGTGCCAGCAGTTACAAGTTTGCGGGGGAGATCAGCAATCAGCCCCAGCATTTT.

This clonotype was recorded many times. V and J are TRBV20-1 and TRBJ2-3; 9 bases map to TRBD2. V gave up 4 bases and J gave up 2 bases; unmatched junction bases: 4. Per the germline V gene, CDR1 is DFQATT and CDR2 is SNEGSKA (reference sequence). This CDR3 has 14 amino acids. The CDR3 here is CSAIAGANTDTQYF. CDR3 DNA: TGCAGTGCTATAGCGGGGGCTAACACAGATACGCAGTATTTT.

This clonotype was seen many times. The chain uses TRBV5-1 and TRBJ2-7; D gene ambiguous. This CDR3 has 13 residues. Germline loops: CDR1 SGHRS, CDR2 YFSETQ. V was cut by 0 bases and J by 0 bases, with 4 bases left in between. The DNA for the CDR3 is TGCGCCAGCAGCTTGGAGTCCTCCTACGAGCAGTACTTC. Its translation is CASSLESSYEQYF. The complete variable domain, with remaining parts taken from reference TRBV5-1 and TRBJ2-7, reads KAGVTQTPRYLIKTRGQQVTLSCSPISGHRSVSWYQQTPGQGLQFLFEYFSETQRNKGNFPGRFSGRQFSNSRSEMNVSTLELGDSALYLCASSLESSYEQYFGPGTRLTVT.

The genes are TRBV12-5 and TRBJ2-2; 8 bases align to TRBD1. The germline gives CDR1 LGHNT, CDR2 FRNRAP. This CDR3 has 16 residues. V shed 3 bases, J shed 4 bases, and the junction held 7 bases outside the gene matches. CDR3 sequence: CASGFIQGAVTGELFF. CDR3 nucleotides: TGTGCTAGTGGTTTCATCCAGGGGGCGGTCACCGGGGAGCTGTTTTTT.

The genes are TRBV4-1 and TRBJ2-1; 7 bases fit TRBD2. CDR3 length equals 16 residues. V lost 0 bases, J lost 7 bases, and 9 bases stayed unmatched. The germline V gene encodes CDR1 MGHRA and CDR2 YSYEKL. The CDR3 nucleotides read TGCGCCAGCAGCCAAGATGTCGGGGGGTTCGGGAATGAGCAGTTCTTC. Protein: CASSQDVGGFGNEQFF.

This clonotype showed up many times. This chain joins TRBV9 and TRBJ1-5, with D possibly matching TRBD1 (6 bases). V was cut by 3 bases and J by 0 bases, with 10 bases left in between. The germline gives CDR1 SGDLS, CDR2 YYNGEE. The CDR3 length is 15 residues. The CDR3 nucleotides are TGTGCCAGCAGCGCAACAGGGTTTAGCAATCAGCCCCAGCATTTT. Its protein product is CASSATGFSNQPQHF.

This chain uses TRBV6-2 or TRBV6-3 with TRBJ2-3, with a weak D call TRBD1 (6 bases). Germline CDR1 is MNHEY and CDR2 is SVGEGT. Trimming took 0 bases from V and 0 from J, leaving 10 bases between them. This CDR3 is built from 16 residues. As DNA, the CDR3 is TGTGCCAGCAGTTACTCTCCCACAGGGAGCACAGATACGCAGTATTTT. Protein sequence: CASSYSPTGSTDTQYF.

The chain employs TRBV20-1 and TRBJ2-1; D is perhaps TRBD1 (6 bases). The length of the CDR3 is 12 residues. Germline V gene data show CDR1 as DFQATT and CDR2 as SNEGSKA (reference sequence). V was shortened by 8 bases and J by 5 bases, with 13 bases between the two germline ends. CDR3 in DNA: TGCAGTCCAAGGGGGACAAACAATGAGCAGTTCTTC. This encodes CSPRGTNNEQFF.

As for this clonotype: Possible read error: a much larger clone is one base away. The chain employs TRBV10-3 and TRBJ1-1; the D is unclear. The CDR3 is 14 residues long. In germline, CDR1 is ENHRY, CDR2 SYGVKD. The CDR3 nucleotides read TGTGCCATCAGTGATTGGGCCGTGAACGCTGAAGCTTTCTTT. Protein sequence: CAISDWAVNAEAFF.

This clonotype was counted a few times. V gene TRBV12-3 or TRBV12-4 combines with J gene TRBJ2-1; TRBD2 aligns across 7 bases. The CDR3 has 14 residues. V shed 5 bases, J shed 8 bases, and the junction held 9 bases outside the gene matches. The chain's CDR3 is CASSIPGTTYEQFF. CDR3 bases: TGTGCCAGCAGTATCCCCGGGACTACCTATGAGCAGTTCTTC.